This TCR beta chain originates from a study of blood T cell repertoires in COVID-19. About the study: Sites across the United States, Italy and Spain contributed samples from acute and convalescent COVID-19. T cells, B-cell-depleted T cells, or PBMCs provided the cDNA or gDNA that served as material.

CDR3 size: 14 residues. V dropped 6 bases and J dropped 3; count of bases not matched to a gene: 7. The V gene's germline CDR1 is MNHEY and CDR2 SVGAGI. Methods used by the authors: Amplification from reference gene primers served as the basis for estimated nucleated cell counts. This table comes from immunoSEQ multiplex PCR, and its TCRdb copy is limited to in-frame clones, with some not included. V and J calls and clone size follow that table, whereas D and trimming were derived from the DNA. The sample lists approximately 120,000 clones, about 80% occurring once. The source is a woman between 50 and 59 years old with acute or convalescent COVID-19. The rearrangement uses TRBV6-5 and TRBJ2-7; 8 bases are a match to TRBD1. Sequencing was done on a sample of peripheral blood. CDR3 amino acids: CASRTTGGNYEQYF. The CDR3 nucleotides read TGTGCCAGCAGGACAACAGGGGGTAACTACGAGCAGTACTTC.